This T cell receptor (beta chain) emerged from a study of blood T cells in healthy people across ages. With 0 bases removed from V and 7 bases from J, the gap between germline ends came to 10 bases. This CDR3 region has 13 residues. Per-sample yields of isolated PBMCs were at least 6 million. The authors ran a second PCR of roughly 7 to 11 cycles using a sample-barcoded 5' primer and a J-beta primer mix. TCRdb passed the 5' RACE reads through MiXCR, listing each CDR3 protein once. The sample records 850,000 or so distinct CDR3 sequences, 29% being singletons. The sample consisted of blood. The V gene is TRBV12-3 or TRBV12-4, the J gene TRBJ2-7; D gene ambiguous. This TCR came from a woman of 80 years or more in good health. In DNA form, the CDR3 reads TGTGCCAGCAGTTTAGCGATTGAGGATGAGCAGTACTTC. As protein: CASSLAIEDEQYF.